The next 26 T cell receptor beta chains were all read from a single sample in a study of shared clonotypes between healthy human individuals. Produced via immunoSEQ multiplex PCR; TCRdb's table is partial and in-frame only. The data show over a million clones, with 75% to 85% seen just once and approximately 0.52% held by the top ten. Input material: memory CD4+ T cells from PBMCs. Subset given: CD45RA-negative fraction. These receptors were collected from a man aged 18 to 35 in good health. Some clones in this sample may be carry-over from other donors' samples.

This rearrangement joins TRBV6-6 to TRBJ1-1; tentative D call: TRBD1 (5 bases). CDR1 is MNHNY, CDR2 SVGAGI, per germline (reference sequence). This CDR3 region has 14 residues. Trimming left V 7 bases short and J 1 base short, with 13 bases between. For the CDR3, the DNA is TGTGCCAGCAAAAACGGGGGGTCGAACACTGAAGCTTTCTTT. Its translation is CASKNGGSNTEAFF.

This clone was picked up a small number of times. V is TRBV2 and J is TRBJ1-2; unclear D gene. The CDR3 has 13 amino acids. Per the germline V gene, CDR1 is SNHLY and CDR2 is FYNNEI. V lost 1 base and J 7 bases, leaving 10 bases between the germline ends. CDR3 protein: CASSEVPVGGYTF. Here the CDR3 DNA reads TGTGCCAGCAGTGAAGTACCAGTCGGTGGCTACACCTTC.

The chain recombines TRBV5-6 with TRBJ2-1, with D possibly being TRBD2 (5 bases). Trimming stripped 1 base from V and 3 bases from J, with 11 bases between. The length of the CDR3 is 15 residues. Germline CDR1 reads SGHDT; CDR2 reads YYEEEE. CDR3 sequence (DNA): TGTGCCAGCAGCTTGATCCCCCGGGACTACAATGAGCAGTTCTTC. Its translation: CASSLIPRDYNEQFF.

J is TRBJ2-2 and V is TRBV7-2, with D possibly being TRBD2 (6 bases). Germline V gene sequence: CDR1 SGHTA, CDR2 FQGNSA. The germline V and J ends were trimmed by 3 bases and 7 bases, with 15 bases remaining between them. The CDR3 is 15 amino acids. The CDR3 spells CASSFSRSRDGELFF. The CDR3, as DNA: TGTGCCAGCAGCTTTTCTCGCTCGCGGGACGGGGAGCTGTTTTTT.

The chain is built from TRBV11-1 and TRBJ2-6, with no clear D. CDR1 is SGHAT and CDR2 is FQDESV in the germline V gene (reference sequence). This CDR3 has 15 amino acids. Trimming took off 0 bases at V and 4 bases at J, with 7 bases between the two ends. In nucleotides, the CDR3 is TGTGCCAGCAGCTTAGCAGGGTCCGGGGCCAACGTCCTGACTTTC. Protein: CASSLAGSGANVLTF.

As DNA, the CDR3 is TGCGCCAGCAGCCAGGGGGTAATGAGTTTATGGGAACCACACCTGGGCTACGAGCAGTACTTC. Protein: CASSQGVMSLWEPHLGYEQYF. The chain employs TRBV4-3 and TRBJ2-7; D may match TRBD1 or TRBD2 (5 bases each). The V end was cut by 3 bases, the J end by 3 bases, with 33 bases between. Germline assignment: CDR1 LGHNA and CDR2 YSLEER. The CDR3 extends over 21 amino acids.

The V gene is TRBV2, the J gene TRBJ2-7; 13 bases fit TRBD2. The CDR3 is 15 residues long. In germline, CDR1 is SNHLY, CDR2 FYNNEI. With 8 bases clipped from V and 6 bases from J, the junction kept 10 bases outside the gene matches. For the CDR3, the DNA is TGTGCCAGCGGACCAGGACTAGCGGGAGTCATCGAGCAGTACTTC. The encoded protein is CASGPGLAGVIEQYF.

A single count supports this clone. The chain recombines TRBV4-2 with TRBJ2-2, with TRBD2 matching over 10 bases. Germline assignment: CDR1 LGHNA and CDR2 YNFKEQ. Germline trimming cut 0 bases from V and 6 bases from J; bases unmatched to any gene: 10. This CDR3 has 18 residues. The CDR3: CASSQEGLAVKSPGELFF. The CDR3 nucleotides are TGTGCCAGCAGCCAAGAAGGACTAGCGGTCAAGAGCCCCGGGGAGCTGTTTTTT.

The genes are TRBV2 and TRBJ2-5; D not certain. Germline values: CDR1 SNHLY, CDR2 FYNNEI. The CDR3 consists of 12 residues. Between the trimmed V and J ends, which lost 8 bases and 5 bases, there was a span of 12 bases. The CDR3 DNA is TGTGCCAGCCTGTTCTATGGCGAGACCCAGTACTTC. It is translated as CASLFYGETQYF. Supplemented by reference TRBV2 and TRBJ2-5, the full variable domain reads EPEVTQTPSHQVTQMGQEVILRCVPISNHLYFYWYRQILGQKVEFLVSFYNNEISEKSEIFDDQFSVERPDGSNFTLKIRSTKLEDSAMYFCASLFYGETQYFGPGTRLLVL.

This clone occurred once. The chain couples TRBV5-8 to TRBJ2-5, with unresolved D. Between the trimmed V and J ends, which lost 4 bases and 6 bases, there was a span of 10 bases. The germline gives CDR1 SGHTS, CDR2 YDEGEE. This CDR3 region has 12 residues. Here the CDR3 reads CASSTDKKTQYF. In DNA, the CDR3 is TGTGCCAGCAGCACTGACAAAAAGACCCAGTACTTC.

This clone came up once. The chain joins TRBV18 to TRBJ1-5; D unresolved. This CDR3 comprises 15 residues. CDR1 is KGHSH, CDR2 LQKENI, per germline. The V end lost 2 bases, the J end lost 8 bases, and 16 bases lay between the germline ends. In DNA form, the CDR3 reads TGTGCCAGCTCACCATACCGGACGGGCACTGAGCCCCAGCATTTT. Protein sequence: CASSPYRTGTEPQHF.

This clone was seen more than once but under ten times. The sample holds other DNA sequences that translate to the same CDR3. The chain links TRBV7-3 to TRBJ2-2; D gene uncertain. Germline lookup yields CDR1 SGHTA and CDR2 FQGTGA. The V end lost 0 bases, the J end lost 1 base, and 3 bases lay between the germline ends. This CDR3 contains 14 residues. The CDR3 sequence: CASSLTGNTGELFF. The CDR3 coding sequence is TGTGCCAGCAGCTTAACGGGGAACACCGGGGAGCTGTTTTTT.

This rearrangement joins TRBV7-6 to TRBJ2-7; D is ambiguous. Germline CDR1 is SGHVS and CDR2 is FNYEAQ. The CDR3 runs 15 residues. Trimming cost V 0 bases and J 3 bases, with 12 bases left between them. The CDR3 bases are TGTGCCAGCAGCTTAGCCGGTTCCCTGTTCTACGAGCAGTACTTC. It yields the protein CASSLAGSLFYEQYF. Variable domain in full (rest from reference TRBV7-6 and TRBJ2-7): GAGVSQSPRYKVTKRGQDVALRCDPISGHVSLYWYRQALGQGPEFLTYFNYEAQQDKSGLPNDRFSAERPEGSISTLTIQRTEQRDSAMYRCASSLAGSLFYEQYFGPGTRLTVT.

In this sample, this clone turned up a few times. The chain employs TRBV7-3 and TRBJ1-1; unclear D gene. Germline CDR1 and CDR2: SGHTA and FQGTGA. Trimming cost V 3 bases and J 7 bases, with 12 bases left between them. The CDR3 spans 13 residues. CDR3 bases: TGTGCCAGCAGCTTCCCACCCACGAATGAAGCTTTCTTT. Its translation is CASSFPPTNEAFF.

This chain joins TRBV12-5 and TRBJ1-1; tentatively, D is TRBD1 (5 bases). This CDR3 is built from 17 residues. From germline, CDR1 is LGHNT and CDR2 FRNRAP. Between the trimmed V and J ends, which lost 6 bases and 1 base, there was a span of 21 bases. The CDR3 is CASGLTWGGEKNTEAFF. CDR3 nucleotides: TGTGCTAGTGGATTAACCTGGGGAGGGGAGAAGAACACTGAAGCTTTCTTT.

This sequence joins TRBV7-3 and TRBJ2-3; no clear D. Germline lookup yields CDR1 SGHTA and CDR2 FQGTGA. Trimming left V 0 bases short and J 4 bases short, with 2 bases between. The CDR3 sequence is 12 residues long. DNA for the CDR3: TGTGCCAGCAGCTTAACTCCAGATACGCAGTATTTT. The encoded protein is CASSLTPDTQYF.

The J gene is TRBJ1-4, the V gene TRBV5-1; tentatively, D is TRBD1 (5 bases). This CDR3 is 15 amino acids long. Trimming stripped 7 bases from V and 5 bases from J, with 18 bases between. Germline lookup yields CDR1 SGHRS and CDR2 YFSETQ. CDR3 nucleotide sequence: TGCGCCAGCTGCTCCCGGGACTCCACAAATGAAAAACTGTTTTTT. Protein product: CASCSRDSTNEKLFF.

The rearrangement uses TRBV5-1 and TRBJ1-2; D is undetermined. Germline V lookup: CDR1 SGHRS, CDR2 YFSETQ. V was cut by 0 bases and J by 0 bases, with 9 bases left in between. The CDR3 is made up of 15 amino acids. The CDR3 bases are TGCGCCAGCAGCTTGGAAGGGTTTGCTAACTATGGCTACACCTTC. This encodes CASSLEGFANYGYTF.

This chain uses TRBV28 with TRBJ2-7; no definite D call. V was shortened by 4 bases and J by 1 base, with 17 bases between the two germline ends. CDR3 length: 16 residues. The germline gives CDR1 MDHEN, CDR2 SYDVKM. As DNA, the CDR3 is TGTGCCAGCAGTTATTCCCTCCGAAGAAGATCCTACGAGCAGTACTTC. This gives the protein CASSYSLRRRSYEQYF.

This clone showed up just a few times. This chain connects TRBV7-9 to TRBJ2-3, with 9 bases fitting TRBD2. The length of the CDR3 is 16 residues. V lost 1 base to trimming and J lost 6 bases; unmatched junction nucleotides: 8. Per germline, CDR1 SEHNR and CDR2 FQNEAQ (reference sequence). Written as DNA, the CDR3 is TGTGCCAGCAGCTTAGGTAGTAGCGGGAGTAGGGATACGCAGTATTTT. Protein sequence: CASSLGSSGSRDTQYF.

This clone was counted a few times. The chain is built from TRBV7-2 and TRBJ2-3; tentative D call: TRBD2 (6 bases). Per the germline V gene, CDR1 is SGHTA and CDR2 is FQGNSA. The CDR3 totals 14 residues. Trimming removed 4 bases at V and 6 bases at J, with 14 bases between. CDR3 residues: CASSYSPGGDTQYF. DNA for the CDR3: TGTGCCAGCAGCTACTCCCCTGGGGGGGATACGCAGTATTTT.

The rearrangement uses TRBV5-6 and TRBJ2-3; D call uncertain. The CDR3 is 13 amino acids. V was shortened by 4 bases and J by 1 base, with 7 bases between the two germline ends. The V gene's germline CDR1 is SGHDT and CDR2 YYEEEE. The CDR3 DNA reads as TGTGCCAGCAGCCGGGCGGGCACAGATACGCAGTATTTT. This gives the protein CASSRAGTDTQYF. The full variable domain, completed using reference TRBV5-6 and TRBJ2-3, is DAGVTQSPTHLIKTRGQQVTLRCSPKSGHDTVSWYQQALGQGPQFIFQYYEEEERQRGNFPDRFSGHQFPNYSSELNVNALLLGDSALYLCASSRAGTDTQYFGPGTRLTVL.

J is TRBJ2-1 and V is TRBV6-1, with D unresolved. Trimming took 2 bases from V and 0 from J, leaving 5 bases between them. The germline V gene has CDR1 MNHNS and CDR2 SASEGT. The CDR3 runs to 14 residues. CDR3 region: CASSELSSYNEQFF. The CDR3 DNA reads TGTGCCAGCAGTGAATTAAGCTCCTACAATGAGCAGTTCTTC.

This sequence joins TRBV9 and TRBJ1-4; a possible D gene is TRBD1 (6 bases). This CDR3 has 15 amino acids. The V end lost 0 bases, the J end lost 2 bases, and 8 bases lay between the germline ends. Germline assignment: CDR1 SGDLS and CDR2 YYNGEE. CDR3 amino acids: CASSVGTGTNEKLFF. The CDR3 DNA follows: TGTGCCAGCAGCGTAGGAACAGGGACTAATGAAAAACTGTTTTTT.

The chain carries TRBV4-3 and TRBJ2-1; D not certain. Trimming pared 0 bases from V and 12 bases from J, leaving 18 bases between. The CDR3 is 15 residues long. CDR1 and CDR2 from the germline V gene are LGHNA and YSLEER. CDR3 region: CASSQDWSVEWGQFF. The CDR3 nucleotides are TGCGCCAGCAGCCAAGATTGGAGCGTAGAGTGGGGGCAGTTCTTC.

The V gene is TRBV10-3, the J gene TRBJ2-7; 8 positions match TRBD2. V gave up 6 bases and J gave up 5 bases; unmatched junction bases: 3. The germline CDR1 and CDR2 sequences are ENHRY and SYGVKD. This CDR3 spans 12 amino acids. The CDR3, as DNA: TGTGCCATCAGCGGGAGGGGGAACGAGCAGTACTTC. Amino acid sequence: CAISGRGNEQYF.